This TCR beta chain was identified during a study of siplizumab effects on memory and regulatory T cells. Regarding the study as a whole: The naive T cell population seemed more diverse than memory cells and seemed a major contributor to the alloresponse. Unstimulated subsets contained matches for only a minor fraction of alloreactive clones. Phenotypic classification as naive or memory proved unattainable for roughly 75-96% of proliferating CD4+ or CD8+ clones.

Around 100,000 TCR templates per sample were assayed. TCRdb's copy holds only in-frame clones and misses some; the assay was immunoSEQ multiplex PCR. This table holds 75,000 to 100,000 clones, 90% to 95% found once. Comment on this clone: Its matching antigen is unknown.

The CDR3 is made up of 14 amino acids. With 0 bases removed from V and 3 bases from J, the gap between germline ends came to 9 bases. Germline CDR1 is SGHRS and CDR2 is YFSETQ. This clonotype was sampled from a human donor in good health. V gene TRBV5-1 combines with J gene TRBJ1-1; D gene unclear. The source material was non-Treg CD4+ T cells sorted from blood. CDR3: CASSLGQADTEAFF. CDR3 sequence (DNA): TGCGCCAGCAGCTTGGGGCAGGCGGACACTGAAGCTTTCTTT. The variable domain in full, with the rest retrieved from reference TRBV5-1 and TRBJ1-1, is KAGVTQTPRYLIKTRGQQVTLSCSPISGHRSVSWYQQTPGQGLQFLFEYFSETQRNKGNFPGRFSGRQFSNSRSEMNVSTLELGDSALYLCASSLGQADTEAFFGQGTRLTVV.